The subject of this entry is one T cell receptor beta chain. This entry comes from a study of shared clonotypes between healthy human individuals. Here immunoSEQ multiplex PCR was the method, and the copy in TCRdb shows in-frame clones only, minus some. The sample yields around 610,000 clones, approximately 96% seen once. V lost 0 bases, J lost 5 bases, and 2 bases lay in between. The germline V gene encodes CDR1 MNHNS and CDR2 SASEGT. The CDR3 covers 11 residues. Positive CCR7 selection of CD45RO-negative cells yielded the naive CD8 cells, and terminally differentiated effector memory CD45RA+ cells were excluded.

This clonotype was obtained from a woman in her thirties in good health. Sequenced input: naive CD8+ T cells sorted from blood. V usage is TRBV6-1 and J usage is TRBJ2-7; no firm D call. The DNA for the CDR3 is TGTGCCAGCAGTGAAGCGGACGAGCAGTACTTC. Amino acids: CASSEADEQYF.